This T cell receptor beta chain was retrieved from a study of cytomegalovirus exposure and HLA in healthy donors. Study overall: Out of about 410 genotyped donors, approximately 84% belonged to the Caucasian-associated ancestry cluster.

This CDR3 region has 15 residues. Unmatched junction bases numbered 3, after V lost 0 bases and J lost 3 bases. CDR1 and CDR2 (germline): SGHVS, FQNEAQ. Study-level results: There were around 160 TCR beta chains listed as cytomegalovirus-associated. Association with HLA alleles at 0.05 false discovery rate was found for around 17,000 TCR beta sequences in a later analysis.

Concerning this clone: Antigen unknown.

The PCR ran on 60 Vbeta and 13 Jbeta primers. Libraries were prepared by immunoSEQ multiplex PCR; TCRdb keeps only in-frame clonotypes and omits some of them. The top ten clones hold over 9% of a sample with roughly 150,000 clones, 75% of them seen once. This chain uses TRBV7-8 with TRBJ2-7, with 9 bases that match TRBD2. The sequence was obtained from a man younger than 35 in good health and CMV-seropositive. Material for sequencing was PBMCs. The CDR3 loop reads CASSLAGTSRYEQYF. CDR3 sequence (DNA): TGTGCCAGCAGCTTAGCCGGGACTAGCCGCTACGAGCAGTACTTC.